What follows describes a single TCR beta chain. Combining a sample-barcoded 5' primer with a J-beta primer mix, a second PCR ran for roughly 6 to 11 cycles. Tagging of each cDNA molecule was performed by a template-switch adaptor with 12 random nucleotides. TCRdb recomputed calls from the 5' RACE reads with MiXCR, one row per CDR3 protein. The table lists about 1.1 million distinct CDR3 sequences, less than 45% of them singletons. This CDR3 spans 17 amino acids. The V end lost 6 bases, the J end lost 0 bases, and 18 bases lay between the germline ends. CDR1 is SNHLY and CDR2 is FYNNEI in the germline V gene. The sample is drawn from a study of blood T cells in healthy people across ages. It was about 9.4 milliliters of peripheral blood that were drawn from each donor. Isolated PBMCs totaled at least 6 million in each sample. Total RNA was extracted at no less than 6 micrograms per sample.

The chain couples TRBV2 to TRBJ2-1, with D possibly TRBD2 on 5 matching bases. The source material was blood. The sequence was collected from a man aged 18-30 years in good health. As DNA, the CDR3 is TGTGCCAGCAGCTCTGGCGGGCGAACCCCCTCCTACAATGAGCAGTTCTTC. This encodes CASSSGGRTPSYNEQFF.